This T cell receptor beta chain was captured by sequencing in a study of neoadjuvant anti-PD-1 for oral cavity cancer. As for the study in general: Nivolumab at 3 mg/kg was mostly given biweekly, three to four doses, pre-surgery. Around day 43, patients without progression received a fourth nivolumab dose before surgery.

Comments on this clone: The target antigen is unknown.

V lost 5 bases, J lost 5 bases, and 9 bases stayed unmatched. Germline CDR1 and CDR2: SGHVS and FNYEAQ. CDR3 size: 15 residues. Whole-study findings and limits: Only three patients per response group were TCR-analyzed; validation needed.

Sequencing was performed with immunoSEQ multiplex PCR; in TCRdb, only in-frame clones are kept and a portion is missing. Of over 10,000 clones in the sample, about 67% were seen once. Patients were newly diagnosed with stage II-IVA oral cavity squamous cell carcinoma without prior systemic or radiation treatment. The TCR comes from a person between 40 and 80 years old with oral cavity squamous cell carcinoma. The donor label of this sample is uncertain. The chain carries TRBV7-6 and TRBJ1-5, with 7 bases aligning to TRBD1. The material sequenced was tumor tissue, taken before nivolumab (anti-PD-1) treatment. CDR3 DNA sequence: TGTGCCAGCAGCCCCCAGGGGGGGCGAGATCAGCCCCAGCATTTT. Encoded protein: CASSPQGGRDQPQHF.